The 8 T cell receptor beta chains reported below all come from one sample, sequenced in a study of T cell responses to AZD1222 COVID-19 vaccine. Some clones are missing from TCRdb's copy, which holds only in-frame ones; the method was immunoSEQ multiplex PCR. The sample has around 150,000 clones, 92% seen once. Sequencing used peripheral blood, obtained 28 days after the second AZD1222 dose. All receptors come from an adult who received the AZD1222 COVID-19 vaccine.

This chain connects TRBV7-3 to TRBJ1-6; 9 bases are shared with TRBD1. CDR3 length: 15 residues. Per the germline V gene, CDR1 is SGHTA and CDR2 is FQGTGA. V shed 5 bases, J shed 8 bases, and the junction held 7 bases outside the gene matches. The CDR3 loop is CASSLTGGRDSPLHF. The CDR3 coding sequence is TGTGCCAGCAGCCTCACAGGGGGCAGGGATTCACCCCTCCACTTT.

The rearrangement joins TRBV19 to TRBJ1-2; D is perhaps TRBD1 (5 bases). This CDR3 spans 13 amino acids. Trimming left V 3 bases short and J 7 bases short, with 12 bases between. CDR1 and CDR2 (germline): LNHDA, SQIVND (reference sequence). For the CDR3, the DNA is TGTGCCAGTAGTATCGGCAGGGAGGGTGGCTACACCTTC. As protein: CASSIGREGGYTF.

This clone was seen only a few times. This chain's CDR3 is CASSDQDLTPWPGGGDPPQHF. The DNA of the CDR3 is TGCGCCAGCAGTGATCAGGACCTCACCCCCTGGCCTGGGGGGGGCGACCCGCCCCAGCATTTT. The V gene is TRBV10-1, the J gene TRBJ1-5, with a tentative D call TRBD1 (6 bases). Germline CDR1 is WNHNN and CDR2 is SYGVQD (reference sequence). Trimming pared 3 bases from V and 9 bases from J, leaving 36 bases between. The CDR3 extends over 21 amino acids.

The chain couples TRBV5-1 to TRBJ1-3; D unclear. Germline assignment: CDR1 SGHRS and CDR2 YFSETQ. Between the trimmed V and J ends, which lost 5 bases and 2 bases, there was a span of 11 bases. This CDR3 is built from 14 residues. The CDR3 spells CASRDPGAGNTIYF. The CDR3 coding sequence is TGCGCCAGCAGGGACCCAGGCGCTGGAAACACCATATATTTT.

Worth noting for this clone: Other DNA sequences in this specimen translate into the identical CDR3. This sequence joins TRBV7-2 and TRBJ1-6; D is unclear. The CDR3 is 15 amino acids. In germline, CDR1 is SGHTA, CDR2 FQGNSA. Deletions cut 3 bases from V and 14 bases from J, with 20 bases between. This CDR3 is CASSFMPGLTVALHF. In DNA form, the CDR3 reads TGTGCCAGCAGCTTTATGCCGGGCCTAACTGTGGCCCTCCACTTT.

V gene TRBV10-3 combines with J gene TRBJ2-7; TRBD1 matches 9 bases. The CDR3 consists of 15 residues. After removal of 3 bases from V and 3 bases from J, the junction contained 6 bases not matched to a gene. Germline-derived CDR1 and CDR2 are ENHRY and SYGVKD. The CDR3 coding sequence is TGTGCCATCAGTGAACTGGGACAGGGTCGCTACGAGCAGTACTTC. It specifies CAISELGQGRYEQYF.

V and J are TRBV6-5 and TRBJ2-7; tentatively, D is TRBD1 (6 bases). This CDR3 region has 15 residues. V was shortened by 2 bases and J by 3 bases, with 14 bases between the two germline ends. Germline CDR1 is MNHEY and CDR2 is SVGAGI. The CDR3 DNA reads TGTGCCAGCAGTTACAAGGCAGGGGCGGTCTACGAGCAGTACTTC. Protein sequence: CASSYKAGAVYEQYF.

The chain links TRBV7-3 to TRBJ2-5, with a weak D call TRBD1 (7 bases). Trimming cost V 3 bases and J 4 bases, with 9 bases left between them. CDR3 length equals 13 residues. Germline loops: CDR1 SGHTA, CDR2 FQGTGA. DNA of the CDR3: TGTGCCAGCAGCTTTCAGGGGGGAGAGACCCAGTACTTC. It encodes CASSFQGGETQYF.